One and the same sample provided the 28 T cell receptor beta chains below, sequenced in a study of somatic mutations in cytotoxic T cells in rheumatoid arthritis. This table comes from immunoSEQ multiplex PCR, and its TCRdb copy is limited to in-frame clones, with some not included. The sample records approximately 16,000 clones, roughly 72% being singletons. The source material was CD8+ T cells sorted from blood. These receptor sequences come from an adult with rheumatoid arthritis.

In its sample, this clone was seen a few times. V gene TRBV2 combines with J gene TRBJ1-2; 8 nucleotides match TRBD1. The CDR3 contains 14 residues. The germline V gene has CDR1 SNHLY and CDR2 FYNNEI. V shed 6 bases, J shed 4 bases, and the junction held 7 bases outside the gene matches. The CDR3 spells CASSPGQGAYGYTF. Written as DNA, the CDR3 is TGTGCCAGCAGCCCAGGACAGGGAGCCTATGGCTACACCTTC.

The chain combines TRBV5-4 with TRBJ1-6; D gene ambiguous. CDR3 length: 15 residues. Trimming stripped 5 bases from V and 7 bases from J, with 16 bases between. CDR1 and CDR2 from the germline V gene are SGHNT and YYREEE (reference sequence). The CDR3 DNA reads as TGTGCCAGCAGACCTTCCGGGGTGGCGAATTCACCCCTCCACTTT. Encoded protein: CASRPSGVANSPLHF.

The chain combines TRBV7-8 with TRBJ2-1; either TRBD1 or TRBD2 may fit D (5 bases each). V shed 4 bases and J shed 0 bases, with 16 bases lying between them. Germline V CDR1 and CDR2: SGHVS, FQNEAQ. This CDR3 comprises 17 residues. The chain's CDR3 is CASSSIRLGTSYNEQFF. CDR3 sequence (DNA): TGTGCCAGCAGCTCAATCCGACTGGGGACCTCCTACAATGAGCAGTTCTTC.

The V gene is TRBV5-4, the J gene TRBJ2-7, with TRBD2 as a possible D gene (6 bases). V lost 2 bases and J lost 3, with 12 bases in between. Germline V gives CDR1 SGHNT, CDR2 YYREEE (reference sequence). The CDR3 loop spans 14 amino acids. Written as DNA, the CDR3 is TGTGCCAGCAGCTTCGGGCAGCGGGTCTACGAGCAGTACTTC. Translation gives CASSFGQRVYEQYF.

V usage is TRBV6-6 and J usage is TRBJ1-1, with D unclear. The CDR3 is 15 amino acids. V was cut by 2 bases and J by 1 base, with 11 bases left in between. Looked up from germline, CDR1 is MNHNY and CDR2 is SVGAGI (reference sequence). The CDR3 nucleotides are TGTGCCAGCAGTTACAGTCGGACGGGGAACACTGAAGCTTTCTTT. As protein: CASSYSRTGNTEAFF.

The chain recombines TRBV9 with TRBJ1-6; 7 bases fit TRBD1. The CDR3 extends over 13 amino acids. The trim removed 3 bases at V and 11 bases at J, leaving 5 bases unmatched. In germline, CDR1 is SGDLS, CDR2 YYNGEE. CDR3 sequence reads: CASSGQTGPPLHF. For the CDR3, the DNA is TGTGCCAGCAGCGGACAGACAGGGCCACCCCTCCACTTT.

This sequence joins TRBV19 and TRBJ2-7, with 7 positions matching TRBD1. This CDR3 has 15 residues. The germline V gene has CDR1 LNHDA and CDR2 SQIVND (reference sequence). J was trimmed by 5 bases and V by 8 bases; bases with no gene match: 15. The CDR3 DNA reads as TGTGCCAGTGGAGAGAGGGGGCCCACCAGGGACGAGCAGTACTTC. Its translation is CASGERGPTRDEQYF. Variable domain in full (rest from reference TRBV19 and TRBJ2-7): DGGITQSPKYLFRKEGQNVTLSCEQNLNHDAMYWYRQDPGQGLRLIYYSQIVNDFQKGDIAEGYSVSREKKESFPLTVTSAQKNPTAFYLCASGERGPTRDEQYFGPGTRLTVT.

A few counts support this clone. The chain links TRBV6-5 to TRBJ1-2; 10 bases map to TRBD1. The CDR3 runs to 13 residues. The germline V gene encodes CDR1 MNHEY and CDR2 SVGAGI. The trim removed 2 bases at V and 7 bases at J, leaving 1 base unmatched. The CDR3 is CASSYGQGGGYTF. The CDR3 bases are TGTGCCAGCAGTTACGGACAGGGGGGTGGCTACACCTTC.

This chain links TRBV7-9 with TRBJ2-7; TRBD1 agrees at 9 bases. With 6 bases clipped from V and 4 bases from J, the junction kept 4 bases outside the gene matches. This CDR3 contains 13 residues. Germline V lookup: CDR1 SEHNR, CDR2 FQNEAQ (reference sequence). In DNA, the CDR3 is TGTGCCAGCAGGCAACAGGGGGCTTACGAGCAGTACTTC. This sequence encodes CASRQQGAYEQYF.

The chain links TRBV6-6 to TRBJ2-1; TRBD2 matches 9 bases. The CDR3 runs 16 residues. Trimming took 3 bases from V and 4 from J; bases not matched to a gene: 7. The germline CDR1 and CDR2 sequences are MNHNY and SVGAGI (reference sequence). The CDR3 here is CASSYRGLAYYNEQFF. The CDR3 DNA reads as TGTGCCAGCAGTTATAGGGGACTAGCTTATTACAATGAGCAGTTCTTC.

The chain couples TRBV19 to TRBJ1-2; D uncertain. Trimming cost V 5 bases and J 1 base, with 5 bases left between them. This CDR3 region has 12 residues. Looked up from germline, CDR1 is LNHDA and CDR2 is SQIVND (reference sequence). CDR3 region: CASSQNNYGYTF. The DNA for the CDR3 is TGTGCCAGTAGTCAGAATAACTATGGCTACACCTTC.

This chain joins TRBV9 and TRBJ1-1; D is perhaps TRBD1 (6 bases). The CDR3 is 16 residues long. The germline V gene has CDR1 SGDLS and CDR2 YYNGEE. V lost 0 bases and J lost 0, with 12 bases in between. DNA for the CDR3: TGTGCCAGCAGCGTAGCTGGCGGACAGATGAACACTGAAGCTTTCTTT. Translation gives CASSVAGGQMNTEAFF.

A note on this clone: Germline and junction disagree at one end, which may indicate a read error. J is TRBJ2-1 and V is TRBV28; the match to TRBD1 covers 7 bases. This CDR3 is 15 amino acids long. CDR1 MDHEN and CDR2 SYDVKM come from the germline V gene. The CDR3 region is CASSVTGKGYSEQFF. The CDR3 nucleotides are TGTGCCAGCAGTGTGACAGGGAAGGGCTACAGTGAGCAGTTCTTC.

As DNA, the CDR3 is TGTGCCAGCAGCTTGGACAGGGGAGTGAACACTGAAGCTTTCTTT. It is translated as CASSLDRGVNTEAFF. This sequence joins TRBV5-6 and TRBJ1-1; TRBD1 agrees at 7 bases. The CDR3 runs to 15 residues. Trimming cost V 0 bases and J 0 bases; bases outside gene matches: 2. Germline V lookup: CDR1 SGHDT, CDR2 YYEEEE.

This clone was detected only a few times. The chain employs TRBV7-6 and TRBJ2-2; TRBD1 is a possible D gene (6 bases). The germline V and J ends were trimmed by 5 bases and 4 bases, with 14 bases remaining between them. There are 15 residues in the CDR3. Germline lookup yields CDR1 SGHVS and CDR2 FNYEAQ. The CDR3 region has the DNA TGTGCCAGCAGCCCGGAGTGGGGGCCCACCGGGGAGCTGTTTTTT. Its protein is CASSPEWGPTGELFF.

The CDR3 sequence is CASSLVGGGYEQYF. The CDR3, as DNA: TGTGCCAGCAGCTTAGTCGGGGGTGGCTACGAGCAGTACTTC. J is TRBJ2-7 and V is TRBV7-9; D is perhaps TRBD2 (6 bases). CDR1 is SEHNR, CDR2 FQNEAQ, per germline (reference sequence). The CDR3 sequence is 14 residues long. V lost 1 base and J 3 bases, leaving 10 bases between the germline ends.

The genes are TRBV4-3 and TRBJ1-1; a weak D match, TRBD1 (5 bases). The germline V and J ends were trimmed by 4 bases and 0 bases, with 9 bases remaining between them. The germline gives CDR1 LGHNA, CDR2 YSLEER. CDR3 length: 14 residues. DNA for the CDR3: TGCGCCAGCAGCCCGACAGAGATGAACACTGAAGCTTTCTTT. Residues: CASSPTEMNTEAFF.

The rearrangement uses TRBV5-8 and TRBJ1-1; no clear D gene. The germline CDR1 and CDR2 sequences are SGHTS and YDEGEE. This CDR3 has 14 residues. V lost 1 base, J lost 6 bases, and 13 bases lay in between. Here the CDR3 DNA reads TGTGCCAGCAGCTTGTTAGAGGGAATCCCTGAAGCTTTCTTT. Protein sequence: CASSLLEGIPEAFF.

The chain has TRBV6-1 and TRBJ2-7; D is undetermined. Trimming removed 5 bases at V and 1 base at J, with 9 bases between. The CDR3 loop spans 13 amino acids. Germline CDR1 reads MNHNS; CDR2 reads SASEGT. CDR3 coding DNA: TGTGCCAGCAGTCTTACGGGTTCCTACGAGCAGTACTTC. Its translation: CASSLTGSYEQYF.

DNA of the CDR3: TGCGCCAGCAGCTTGGCCTATCCCGGGGAGCTGTTTTTT. Its protein product is CASSLAYPGELFF. J is TRBJ2-2 and V is TRBV5-1; D remains unclear. CDR1 and CDR2 (germline): SGHRS, YFSETQ. CDR3 size: 13 residues. V lost 0 bases to trimming and J lost 6 bases, with 6 bases between them.

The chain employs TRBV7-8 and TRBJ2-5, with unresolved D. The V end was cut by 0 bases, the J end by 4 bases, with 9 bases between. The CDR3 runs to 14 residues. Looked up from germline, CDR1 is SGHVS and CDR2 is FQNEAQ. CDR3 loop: CASSLARLRETQYF. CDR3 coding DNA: TGTGCCAGCAGCTTAGCGCGTCTGCGAGAGACCCAGTACTTC.

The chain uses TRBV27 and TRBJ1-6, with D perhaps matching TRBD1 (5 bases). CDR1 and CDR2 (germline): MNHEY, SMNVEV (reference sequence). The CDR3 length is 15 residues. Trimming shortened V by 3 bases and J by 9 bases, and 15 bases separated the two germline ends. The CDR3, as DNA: TGTGCCAGCAGTTTCGGGGCGATGGGGTTTTCACCCCTCCACTTT. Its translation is CASSFGAMGFSPLHF.

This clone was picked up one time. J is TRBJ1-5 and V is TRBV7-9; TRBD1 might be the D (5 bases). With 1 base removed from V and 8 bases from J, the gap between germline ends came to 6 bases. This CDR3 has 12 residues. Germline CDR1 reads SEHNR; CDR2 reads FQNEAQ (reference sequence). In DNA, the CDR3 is TGTGCCAGCAGCTTAGGGGGCAAGCCCCAGCATTTT. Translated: CASSLGGKPQHF.

In nucleotides, the CDR3 is TGCGCCAGCAGCCTCGCCACTGGTCTAGCGGGGGGCTCAGCCTACGAGCAGTACTTC. This codes for CASSLATGLAGGSAYEQYF. The chain has TRBV4-1 and TRBJ2-7, with 11 nucleotides matching TRBD2. V shed 4 bases and J 2 bases; nucleotides not matched to a gene: 16. Germline CDR1 reads MGHRA; CDR2 reads YSYEKL. The CDR3 covers 19 residues.

CDR3 in DNA: TGCAGCGTCGCGGGGGACAGCCGATCGAAAGATACGCAGTATTTT. This codes for CSVAGDSRSKDTQYF. J is TRBJ2-3 and V is TRBV29-1; either TRBD1 or TRBD2 may fit D (7 bases each). V gave up 6 bases and J gave up 5 bases, with 21 bases separating them. CDR1 SQVTM and CDR2 ANQGSEA come from the germline V gene. The CDR3 is 15 amino acids.

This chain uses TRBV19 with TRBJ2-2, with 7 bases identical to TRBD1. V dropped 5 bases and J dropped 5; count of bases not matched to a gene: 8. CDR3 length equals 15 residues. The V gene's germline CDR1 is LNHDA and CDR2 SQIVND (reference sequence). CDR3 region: CASSVDREGTGELFF. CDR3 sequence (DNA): TGTGCCAGTAGTGTCGACAGGGAAGGGACCGGGGAGCTGTTTTTT.

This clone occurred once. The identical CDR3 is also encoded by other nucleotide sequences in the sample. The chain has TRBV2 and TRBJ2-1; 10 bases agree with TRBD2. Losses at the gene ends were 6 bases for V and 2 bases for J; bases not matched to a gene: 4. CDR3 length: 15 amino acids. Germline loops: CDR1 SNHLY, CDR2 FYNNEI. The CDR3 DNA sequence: TGTGCCAGCAGATCAAGCGGGGGGGCCTACAATGAGCAGTTCTTC. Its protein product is CASRSSGGAYNEQFF.

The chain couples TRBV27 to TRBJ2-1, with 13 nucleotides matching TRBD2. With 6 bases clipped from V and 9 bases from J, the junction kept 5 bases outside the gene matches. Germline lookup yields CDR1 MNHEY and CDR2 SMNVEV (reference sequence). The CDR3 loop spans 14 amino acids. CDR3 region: CASRLAGGQGEQFF. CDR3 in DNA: TGTGCCAGCAGACTAGCGGGGGGGCAAGGTGAGCAGTTCTTC.